The clone carrying this T cell receptor (beta chain) was found a few times. The data are from a study of T-cell memory formation after mild COVID-19. About the study: Largely, TCR clusters stayed within a single donor.

Constant-segment primers served in 5'RACE that generated TCR alpha and TCR beta cDNA libraries bearing sample barcodes and UMIs. TCRdb reanalysed the 5' RACE reads using MiXCR and keeps one entry per CDR3 protein. The sample has tens of thousands of distinct CDR3 sequences; 20% to 25% are singletons. This TCR was sampled from an adult who had mild COVID-19 (a few samples of this study predate the infection). Cell type and time point are not known. The material sequenced was PBMCs or a T cell subset sorted from them (not recorded which).

CDR3 nucleotides: TGTGCCACCAGTGATTCCGGGACAGGGCGTGGGAACACTGAAGCTTTCTTT. Protein: CATSDSGTGRGNTEAFF. The chain joins TRBV24-1 to TRBJ1-1; 9 bases are a match to TRBD1. With V trimmed by 2 bases and J by 1 base, 7 bases remained unmatched. This CDR3 contains 17 residues. CDR1 is KGHDR, CDR2 SFDVKD, per germline.